This TCR beta chain was observed in a study of blood T cell repertoires in COVID-19. This clone was seen only a few times. What the recovered Cohort 3 donors had was two negative PCRs, clearance, or symptom resolution. Libraries were prepared by immunoSEQ multiplex PCR; TCRdb keeps only in-frame clonotypes and omits some of them. Among approximately 380,000 clones listed, around nine tenths were seen once. The V and J ends lost 0 bases and 14 bases respectively, with 16 bases between them. CDR3 length: 13 amino acids. Germline V CDR1 and CDR2: MNHNY, SVGAGI (reference sequence). This sequence originates from a woman aged 18-35 years who had recovered from COVID-19. Material: PBMCs or T cells enriched from blood (not recorded which). The V and J genes are TRBV6-6 and TRBJ1-2; no firm D call. This chain's CDR3 is CASSYSGELGETF. CDR3 in DNA: TGTGCCAGCAGTTACTCCGGTGAGCTAGGAGAAACCTTC.